This record covers a single T cell receptor (beta chain). This sample stems from a study of blood T cell repertoires in COVID-19. The CDR3 contains 14 residues. Per germline, CDR1 SGHAT and CDR2 FQNNGV. Trimming cost V 5 bases and J 3 bases, with 11 bases left between them. The repertoire was sequenced with immunoSEQ multiplex PCR; TCRdb's copy has only in-frame clones and lacks some. The table lists about 200,000 clones, under 90% of them singletons. The sequencing input was peripheral blood. The chain is built from TRBV11-2 and TRBJ2-1, with D maybe TRBD2 (6 bases). The sequence was collected from a woman older than 75 with COVID-19, enrolled during active disease. The CDR3 sequence: CASSTGTDYNEQFF. CDR3 sequence (DNA): TGTGCCAGCAGCACCGGGACTGACTACAATGAGCAGTTCTTC.